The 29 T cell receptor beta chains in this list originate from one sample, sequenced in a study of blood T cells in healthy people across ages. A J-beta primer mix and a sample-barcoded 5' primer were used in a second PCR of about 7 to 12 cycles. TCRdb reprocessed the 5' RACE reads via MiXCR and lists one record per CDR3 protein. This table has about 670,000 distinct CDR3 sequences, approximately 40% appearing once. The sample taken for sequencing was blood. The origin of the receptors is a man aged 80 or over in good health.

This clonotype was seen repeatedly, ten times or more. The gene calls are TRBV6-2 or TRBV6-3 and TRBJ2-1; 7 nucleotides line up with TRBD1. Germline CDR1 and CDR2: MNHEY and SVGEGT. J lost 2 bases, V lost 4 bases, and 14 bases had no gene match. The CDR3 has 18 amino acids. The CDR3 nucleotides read TGTGCCAGCAGTTCTGGGCTGCACAGGGGAAGAACCTACAATGAGCAGTTCTTC. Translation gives CASSSGLHRGRTYNEQFF.

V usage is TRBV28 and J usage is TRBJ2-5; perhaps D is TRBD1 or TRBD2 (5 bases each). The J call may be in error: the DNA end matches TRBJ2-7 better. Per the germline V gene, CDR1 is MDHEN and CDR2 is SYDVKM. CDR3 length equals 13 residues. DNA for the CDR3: TGTGCCAGCAGTTTAGGGGACGGGTACGAGCAGTACTTC. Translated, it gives CASSLGDGYEQYF.

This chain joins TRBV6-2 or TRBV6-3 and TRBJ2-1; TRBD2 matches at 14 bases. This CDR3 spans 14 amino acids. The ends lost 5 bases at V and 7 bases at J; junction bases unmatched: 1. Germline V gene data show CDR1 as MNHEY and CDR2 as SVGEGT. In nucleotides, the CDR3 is TGTGCCAGCAGTCGACTAGCGGGAGGGAATGAGCAGTTCTTC. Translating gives CASSRLAGGNEQFF.

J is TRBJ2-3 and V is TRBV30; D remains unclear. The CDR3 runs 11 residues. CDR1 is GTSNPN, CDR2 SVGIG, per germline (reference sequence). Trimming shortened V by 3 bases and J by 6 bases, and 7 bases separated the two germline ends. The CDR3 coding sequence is TGTGCCTGGAGGGCCCGGGATACGCAGTATTTT. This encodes CAWRARDTQYF.

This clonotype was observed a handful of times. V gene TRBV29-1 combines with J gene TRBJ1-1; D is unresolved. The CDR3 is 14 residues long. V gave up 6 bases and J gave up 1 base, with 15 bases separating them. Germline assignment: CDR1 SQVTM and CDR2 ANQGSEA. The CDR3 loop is CSVIRTIGNTEAFF. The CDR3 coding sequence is TGCAGCGTCATCCGGACGATCGGGAACACTGAAGCTTTCTTT.

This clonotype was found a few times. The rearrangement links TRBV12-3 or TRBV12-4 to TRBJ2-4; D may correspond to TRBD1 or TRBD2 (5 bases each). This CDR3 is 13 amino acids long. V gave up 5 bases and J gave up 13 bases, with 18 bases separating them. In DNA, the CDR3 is TGTGCCAGCAGTCTAAAGGGGCTTTGGGAGCAGTACTTC. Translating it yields CASSLKGLWEQYF.

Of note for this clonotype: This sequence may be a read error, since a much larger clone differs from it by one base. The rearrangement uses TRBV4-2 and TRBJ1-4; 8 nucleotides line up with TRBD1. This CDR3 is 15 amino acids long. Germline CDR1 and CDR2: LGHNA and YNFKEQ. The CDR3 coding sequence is TGTGCCGGCAGCACCCGGACAGGGTCTAATGAAAAACTGTTTTTT. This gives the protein CAGSTRTGSNEKLFF.

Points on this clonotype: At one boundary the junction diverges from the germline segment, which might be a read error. CDR3 amino acids: CSARGGSYDEQFF. The CDR3 DNA is TGCAGTGCACGGGGAGGATCCTACGATGAGCAGTTCTTC. The rearrangement links TRBV20-1 to TRBJ2-1; D is possibly TRBD2 (6 bases). The CDR3 has 13 amino acids. Germline values: CDR1 DFQATT, CDR2 SNEGSKA (reference sequence).

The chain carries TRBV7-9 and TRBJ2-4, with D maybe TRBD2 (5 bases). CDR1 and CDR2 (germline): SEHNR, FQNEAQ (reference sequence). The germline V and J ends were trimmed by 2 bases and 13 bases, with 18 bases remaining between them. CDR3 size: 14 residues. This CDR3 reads CASSLWTDRQEQYF. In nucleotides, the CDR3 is TGTGCCAGCAGCTTATGGACTGATCGTCAGGAGCAGTACTTC.

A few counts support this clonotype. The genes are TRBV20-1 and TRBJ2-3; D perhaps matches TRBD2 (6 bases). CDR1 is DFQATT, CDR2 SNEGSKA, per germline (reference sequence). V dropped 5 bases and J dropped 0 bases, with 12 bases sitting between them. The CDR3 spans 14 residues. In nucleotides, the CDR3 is TGCAGTGCTGCGCTCGGGACTAGCACAGATACGCAGTATTTT. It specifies CSAALGTSTDTQYF.

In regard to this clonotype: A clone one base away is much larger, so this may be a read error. CDR3 loop: CASSSQGIVWDEQYF. The CDR3 nucleotides are TGTGCCAGCAGCTCACAGGGGATTGTGTGGGATGAGCAGTACTTC. The V and J genes are TRBV11-2 and TRBJ2-5, with 7 positions matching TRBD1. Germline V lookup: CDR1 SGHAT, CDR2 FQNNGV. The CDR3 length is 15 residues. The junction had 16 bases not matched to a gene; V was cut back by 4 bases and J by 11 bases.

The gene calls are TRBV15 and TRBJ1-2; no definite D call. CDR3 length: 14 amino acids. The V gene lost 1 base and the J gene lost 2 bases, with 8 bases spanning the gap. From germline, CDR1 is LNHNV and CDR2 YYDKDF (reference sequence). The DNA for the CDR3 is TGTGCCACCAGCAGAGCGGTACAGAACTATGGCTACACCTTC. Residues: CATSRAVQNYGYTF.

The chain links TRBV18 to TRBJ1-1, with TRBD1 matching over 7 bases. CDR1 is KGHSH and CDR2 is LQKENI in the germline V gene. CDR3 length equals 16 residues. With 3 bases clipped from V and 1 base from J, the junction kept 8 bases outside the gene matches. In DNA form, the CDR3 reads TGTGCCAGCTCACCTTTCACAGGGGCTGCGAACACTGAAGCTTTCTTT. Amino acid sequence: CASSPFTGAANTEAFF.

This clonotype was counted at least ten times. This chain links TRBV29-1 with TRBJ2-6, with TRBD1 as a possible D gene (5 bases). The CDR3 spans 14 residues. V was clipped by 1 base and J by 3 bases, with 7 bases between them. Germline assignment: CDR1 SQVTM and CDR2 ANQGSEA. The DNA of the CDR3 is TGCAGCGTTGAAGGGGGCCTTGGGGCCAACGTCCTGACTTTC. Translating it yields CSVEGGLGANVLTF.

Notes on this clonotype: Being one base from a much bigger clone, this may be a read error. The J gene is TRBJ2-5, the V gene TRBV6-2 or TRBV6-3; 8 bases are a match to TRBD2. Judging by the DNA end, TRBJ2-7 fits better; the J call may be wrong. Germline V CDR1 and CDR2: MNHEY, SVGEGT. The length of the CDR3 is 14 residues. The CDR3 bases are TGTGCCGGCAGAACTACTAGCGGAGCCGACGAGCAGTACTTC. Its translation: CAGRTTSGADEQYF.

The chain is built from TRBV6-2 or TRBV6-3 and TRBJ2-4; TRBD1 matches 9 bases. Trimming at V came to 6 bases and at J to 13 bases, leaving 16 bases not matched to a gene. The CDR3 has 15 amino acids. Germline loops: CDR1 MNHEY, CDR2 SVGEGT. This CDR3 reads CASRTGGTESYGQYF. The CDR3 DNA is TGTGCCAGCAGGACAGGGGGGACAGAATCCTACGGGCAGTACTTC.

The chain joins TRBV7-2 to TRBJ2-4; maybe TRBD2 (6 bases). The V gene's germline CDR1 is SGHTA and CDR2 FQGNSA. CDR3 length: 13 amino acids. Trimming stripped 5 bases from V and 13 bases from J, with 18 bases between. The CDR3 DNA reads TGTGCCAGCAGCCCCGGGAGAGGGCAGAAGCAGTACTTC. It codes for CASSPGRGQKQYF.

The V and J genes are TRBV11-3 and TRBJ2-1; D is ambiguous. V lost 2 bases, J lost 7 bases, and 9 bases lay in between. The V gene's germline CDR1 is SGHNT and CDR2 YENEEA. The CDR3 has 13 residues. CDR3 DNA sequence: TGTGCCAGCAGCTTAATTGAAGGGAATGAGCAGTTCTTC. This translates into CASSLIEGNEQFF.

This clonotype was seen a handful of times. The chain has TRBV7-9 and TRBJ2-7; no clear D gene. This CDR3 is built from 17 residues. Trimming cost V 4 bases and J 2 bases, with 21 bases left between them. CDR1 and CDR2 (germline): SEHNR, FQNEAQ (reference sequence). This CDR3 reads CASSSRATDTAPYEQYF. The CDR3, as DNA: TGTGCCAGCAGCTCGAGAGCTACTGACACGGCCCCCTACGAGCAGTACTTC.

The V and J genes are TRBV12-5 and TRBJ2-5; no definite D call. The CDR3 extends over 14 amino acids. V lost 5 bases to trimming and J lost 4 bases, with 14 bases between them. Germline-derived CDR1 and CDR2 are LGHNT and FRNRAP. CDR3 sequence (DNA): TGTGCTAGTGGTCCGGGTACGGGTGGAGAGACCCAGTACTTC. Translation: CASGPGTGGETQYF.

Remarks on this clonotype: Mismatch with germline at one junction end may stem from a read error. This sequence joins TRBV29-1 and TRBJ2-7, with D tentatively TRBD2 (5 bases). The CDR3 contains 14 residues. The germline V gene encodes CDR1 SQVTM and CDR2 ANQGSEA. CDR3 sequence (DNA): TGCAGCGTTGGCTTGGACCCAGTTGACTACGAGCAGTATTTC. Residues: CSVGLDPVDYEQYF.

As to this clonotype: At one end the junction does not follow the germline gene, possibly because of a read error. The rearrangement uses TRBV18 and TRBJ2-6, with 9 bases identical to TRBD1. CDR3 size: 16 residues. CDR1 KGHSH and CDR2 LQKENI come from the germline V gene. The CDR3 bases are TGTGTCAGCTCAGACCGACAGGGGGCTGGGGCCAACGTCCTGACTTTC. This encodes CVSSDRQGAGANVLTF.

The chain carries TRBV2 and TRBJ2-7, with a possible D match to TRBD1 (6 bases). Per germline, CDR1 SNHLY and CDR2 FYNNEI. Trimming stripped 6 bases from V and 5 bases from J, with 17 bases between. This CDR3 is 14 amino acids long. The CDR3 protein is CASSGGRGRHEQYF. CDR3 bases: TGTGCCAGCAGCGGAGGCAGGGGACGCCACGAGCAGTACTTC.

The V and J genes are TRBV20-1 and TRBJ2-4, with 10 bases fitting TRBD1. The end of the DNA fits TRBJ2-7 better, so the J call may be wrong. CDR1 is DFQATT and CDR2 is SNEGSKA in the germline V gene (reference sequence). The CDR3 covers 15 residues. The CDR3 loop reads CSASLRDRGPIEQYF. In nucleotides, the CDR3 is TGCAGTGCTAGTCTCCGGGACAGGGGACCCATCGAGCAGTACTTC.

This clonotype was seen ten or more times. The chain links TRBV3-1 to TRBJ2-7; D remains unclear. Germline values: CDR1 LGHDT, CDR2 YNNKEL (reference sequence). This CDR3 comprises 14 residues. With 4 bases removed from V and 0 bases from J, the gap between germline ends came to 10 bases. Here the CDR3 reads CASSPTRSSYEQYF. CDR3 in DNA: TGTGCCAGCAGCCCGACTCGAAGCTCCTACGAGCAGTACTTC.

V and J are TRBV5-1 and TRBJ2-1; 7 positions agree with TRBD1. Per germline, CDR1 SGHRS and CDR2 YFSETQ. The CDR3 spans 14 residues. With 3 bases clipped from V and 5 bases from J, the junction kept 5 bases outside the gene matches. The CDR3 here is CASSYDGTDNEQFF. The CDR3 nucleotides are TGCGCCAGCAGCTATGACGGGACAGACAATGAGCAGTTCTTC.

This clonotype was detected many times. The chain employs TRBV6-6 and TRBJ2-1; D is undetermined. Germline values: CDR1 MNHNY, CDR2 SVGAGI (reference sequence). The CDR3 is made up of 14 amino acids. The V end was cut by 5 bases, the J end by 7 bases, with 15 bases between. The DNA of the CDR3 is TGTGCCAGCAGTCCCTCAGGTTGGGGTAATGAGCAGTTCTTC. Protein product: CASSPSGWGNEQFF.

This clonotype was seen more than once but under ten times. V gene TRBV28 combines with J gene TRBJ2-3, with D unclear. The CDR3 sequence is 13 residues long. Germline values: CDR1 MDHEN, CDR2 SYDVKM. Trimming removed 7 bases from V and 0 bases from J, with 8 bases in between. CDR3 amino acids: CASTRQSTDTQYF. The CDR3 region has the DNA TGTGCCAGCACCCGACAAAGCACAGATACGCAGTATTTT.

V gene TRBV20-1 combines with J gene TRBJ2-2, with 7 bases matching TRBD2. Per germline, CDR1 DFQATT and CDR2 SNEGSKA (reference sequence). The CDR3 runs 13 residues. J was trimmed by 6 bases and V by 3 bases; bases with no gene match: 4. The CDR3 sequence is CSASRRGAGELFF. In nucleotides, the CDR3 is TGCAGTGCTAGCCGCCGGGGGGCCGGGGAGCTGTTTTTT.